Sequencing of this TCR beta chain was carried out in a study of vaccination effects on CD4 cells after COVID-19. CDR3 length equals 11 residues. Germline CDR1 reads GTSNPN; CDR2 reads SVGIG (reference sequence). The germline V and J ends were trimmed by 5 bases and 1 base, with 5 bases remaining between them. CD4+ T cells were isolated after around 9 days of culture. The table came from immunoSEQ multiplex PCR; TCRdb's copy has only in-frame clones and leaves some out. The sample records tens of thousands of clones, approximately 67% being singletons. Remarks on this clone: Antigen specificity is unknown.

The chain has TRBV30 and TRBJ1-1; no definite D call. The sequence derives from a human donor who received a COVID-19 vaccine. Material: CD4+ T cells from PBMCs cultured without peptide, obtained before COVID-19 vaccination. CDR3 amino acids: CAWDKNTEAFF. In nucleotides, the CDR3 is TGTGCCTGGGACAAGAACACTGAAGCTTTCTTT.